This TCR beta chain is drawn from a study of blood T cell repertoires in COVID-19. The germline V gene encodes CDR1 KGHSH and CDR2 LQKENI. The CDR3 covers 15 residues. The V gene lost 6 bases and the J gene lost 5 bases, with 19 bases spanning the gap. Here immunoSEQ multiplex PCR was the method, and the copy in TCRdb shows in-frame clones only, minus some. The sample holds around 210,000 clones, about 78% seen once. This clone has just one count. Sequencing was carried out using peripheral blood. V is TRBV18 and J is TRBJ1-1; D call uncertain. The TCR was taken from a woman in her 70s with acute or convalescent COVID-19. CDR3 protein: CASSVVGLRLTEAFF. Written as DNA, the CDR3 is TGTGCCAGCTCCGTAGTTGGACTCCGACTTACTGAAGCTTTCTTT.